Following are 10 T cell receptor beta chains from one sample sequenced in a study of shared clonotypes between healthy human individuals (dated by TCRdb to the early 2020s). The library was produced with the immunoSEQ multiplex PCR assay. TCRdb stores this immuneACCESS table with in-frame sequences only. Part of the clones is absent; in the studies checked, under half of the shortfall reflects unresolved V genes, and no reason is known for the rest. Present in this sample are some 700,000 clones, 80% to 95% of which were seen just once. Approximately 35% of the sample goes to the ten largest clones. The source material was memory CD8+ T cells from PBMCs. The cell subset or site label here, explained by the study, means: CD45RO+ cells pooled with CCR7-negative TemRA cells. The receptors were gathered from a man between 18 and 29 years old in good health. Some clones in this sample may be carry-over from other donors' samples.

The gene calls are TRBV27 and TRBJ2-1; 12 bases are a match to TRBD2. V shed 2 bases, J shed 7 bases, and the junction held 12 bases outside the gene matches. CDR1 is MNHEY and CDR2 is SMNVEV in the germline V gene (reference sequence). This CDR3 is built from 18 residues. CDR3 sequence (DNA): TGTGCCAGCAGTTTACCCCAGACTAGCGGGAGAGTGCGAAATGAGCAGTTCTTC. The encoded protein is CASSLPQTSGRVRNEQFF.

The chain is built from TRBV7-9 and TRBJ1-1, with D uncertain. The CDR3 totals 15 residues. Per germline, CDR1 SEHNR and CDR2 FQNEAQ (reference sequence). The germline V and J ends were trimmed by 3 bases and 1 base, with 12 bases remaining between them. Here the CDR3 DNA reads TGTGCCAGCAGCTTCTCGGCGTCGGGGAACACTGAAGCTTTCTTT. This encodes CASSFSASGNTEAFF.

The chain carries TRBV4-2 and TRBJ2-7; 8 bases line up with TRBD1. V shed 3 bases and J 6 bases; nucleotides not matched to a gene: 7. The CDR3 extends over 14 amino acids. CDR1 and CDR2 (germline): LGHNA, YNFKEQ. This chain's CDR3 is CASSQVGQGFEQYF. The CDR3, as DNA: TGTGCCAGCAGCCAGGTCGGACAGGGCTTCGAGCAGTACTTC.

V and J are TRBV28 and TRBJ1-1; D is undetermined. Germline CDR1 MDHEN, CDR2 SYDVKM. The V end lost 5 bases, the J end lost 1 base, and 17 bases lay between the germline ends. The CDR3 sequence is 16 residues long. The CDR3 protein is CASSHSSEGSNTEAFF. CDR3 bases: TGTGCCAGCAGTCATTCGTCAGAGGGATCGAACACTGAAGCTTTCTTT.

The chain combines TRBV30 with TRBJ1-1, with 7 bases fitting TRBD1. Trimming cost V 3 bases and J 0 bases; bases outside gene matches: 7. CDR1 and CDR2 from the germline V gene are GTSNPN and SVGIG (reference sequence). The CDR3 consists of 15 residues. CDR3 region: CAWSDGQDLNTEAFF. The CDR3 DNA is TGTGCCTGGAGCGATGGACAGGATTTGAACACTGAAGCTTTCTTT.

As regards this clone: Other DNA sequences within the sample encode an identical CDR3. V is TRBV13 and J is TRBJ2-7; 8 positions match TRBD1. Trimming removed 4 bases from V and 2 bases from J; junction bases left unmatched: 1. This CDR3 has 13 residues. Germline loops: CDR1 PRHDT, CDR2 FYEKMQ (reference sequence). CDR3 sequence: CASSSDRAYEQYF. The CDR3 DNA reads TGTGCCAGCAGCTCGGACAGGGCCTACGAGCAGTACTTC.

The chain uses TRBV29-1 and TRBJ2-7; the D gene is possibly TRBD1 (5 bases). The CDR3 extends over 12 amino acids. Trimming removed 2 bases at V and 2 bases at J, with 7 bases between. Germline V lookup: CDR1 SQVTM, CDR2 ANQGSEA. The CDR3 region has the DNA TGCAGCGTTGAACTAGGGGCCTACGAGCAGTACTTC. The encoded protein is CSVELGAYEQYF.

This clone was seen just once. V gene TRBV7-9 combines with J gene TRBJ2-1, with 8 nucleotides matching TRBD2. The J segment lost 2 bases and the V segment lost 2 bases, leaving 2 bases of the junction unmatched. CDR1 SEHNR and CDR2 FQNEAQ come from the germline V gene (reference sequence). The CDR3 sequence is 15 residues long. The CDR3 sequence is CASSLLAGTYNEQFF. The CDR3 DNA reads TGTGCCAGCAGCTTATTAGCGGGAACCTACAATGAGCAGTTCTTC. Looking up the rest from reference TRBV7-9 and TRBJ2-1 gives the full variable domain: DTGVSQNPRHKITKRGQNVTFRCDPISEHNRLYWYRQTLGQGPEFLTYFQNEAQLEKSRLLSDRFSAERPKGSFSTLEIQRTEQGDSAMYLCASSLLAGTYNEQFFGPGTRLTVL.

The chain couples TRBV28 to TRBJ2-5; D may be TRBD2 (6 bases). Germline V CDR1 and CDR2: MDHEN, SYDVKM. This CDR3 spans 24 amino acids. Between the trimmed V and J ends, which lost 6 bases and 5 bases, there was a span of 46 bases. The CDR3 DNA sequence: TGTGCCAGCAGCCTAAAGATCGCCGCGACTAGTAGAGGAGGTGATGTTTCCGGGTGGGAGACCCAGTACTTC. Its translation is CASSLKIAATSRGGDVSGWETQYF.

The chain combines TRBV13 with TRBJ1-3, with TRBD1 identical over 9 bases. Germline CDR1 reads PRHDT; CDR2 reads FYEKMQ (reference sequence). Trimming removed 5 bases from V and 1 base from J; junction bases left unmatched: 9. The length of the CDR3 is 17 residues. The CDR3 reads CASSLPGQGWSGNTIYF. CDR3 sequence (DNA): TGTGCCAGCAGCCTTCCGGGACAGGGTTGGTCTGGAAACACCATATATTTT.